A selection of T cell receptor beta chains follows, all from one sample in a study of response to subunit inactivated influenza vaccine. TCRdb ran MiXCR on the RT-PCR reads and lists one entry per CDR3 protein. The sample shows 530,000 or so distinct CDR3 sequences, about 15% of them seen only once. The sample here was PBMCs from blood, taken about 13 days after vaccination. The receptors shown here come from a man aged 50-60 years who received an inactivated influenza vaccine. Both conserved end residues are part of each CDR3. The D gene is left open where the match is weak. Some rows have no size entry. The others give once, few or many, or a class for an expanded clone.

V gene	D gene	CDR3 length	J gene	clone size	CDR3 protein	CDR3 DNA
TRBV6-1	TRBD2	15	TRBJ2-1	-	CASSPSIGGYNEQFF	TGTGCCAGCAGCCCCTCCATCGGGGGGTACAATGAGCAGTTCTTC
TRBV15	-	16	TRBJ1-5	-	CATSTSRQCSNQPQHF	TGTGCCACCAGCACATCACGACAGTGTAGCAATCAGCCCCAGCATTTT
TRBV9	-	15	TRBJ2-4	-	CASSGTPRVGDIQYF	TGTGCCAGCAGCGGGACTCCTAGGGTTGGGGACATTCAGTACTTC
TRBV2	-	12	TRBJ2-3	-	CASRVIADTQYF	TGTGCCAGCAGGGTTATTGCAGATACGCAGTATTTT
TRBV4-3	TRBD1	18	TRBJ1-2	few	CASSHNPWEQGARYGYTF	TGCGCCAGCAGCCACAACCCGTGGGAACAGGGGGCCCGCTATGGCTACACCTTC
TRBV11-2	TRBD2	19	TRBJ2-1	few	CASSLDRGLAGGSYNEQFF	TGTGCCAGCAGCTTAGATCGGGGACTAGCGGGAGGATCGTACAATGAGCAGTTCTTC
TRBV12-3/TRBV12-4	TRBD1	14	TRBJ2-5	many	CASSFRGPIETQYF	TGTGCCAGCAGTTTCAGGGGGCCTATAGAGACCCAGTACTTC
TRBV7-2	-	14	TRBJ1-6	few	CASSFYRETGILHF	TGTGCCAGCAGCTTTTATCGGGAGACAGGTATCCTCCACTTT
TRBV20-1	TRBD1	13	TRBJ1-1	few	CSAYRGLGTEAFF	TGCAGTGCGTACAGGGGGCTAGGCACTGAAGCTTTCTTT
TRBV20-1	-	13	TRBJ1-5	few	CSASGGRLKPQHF	TGCAGTGCTAGCGGGGGCCGCCTCAAACCCCAGCATTTT
TRBV18	TRBD1	20	TRBJ1-2	-	CASSPMSIMTLGTGGQGYTF	TGTGCCAGCTCACCGATGTCCATAATGACTTTAGGGACAGGGGGCCAGGGCTACACCTTC
TRBV12-3/TRBV12-4	-	16	TRBJ2-2	few	CASTKRKGVNTGELFF	TGTGCCAGCACGAAAAGGAAGGGTGTGAACACCGGGGAGCTGTTTTTT
TRBV5-6	-	15	TRBJ2-5	few	CASSSRQVGRETQYF	TGTGCCAGCAGCTCCCGACAGGTCGGACGAGAGACCCAGTACTTC
TRBV5-1	-	13	TRBJ2-7	-	CASSLDSFYEQYF	TGCGCCAGCAGCTTGGACAGCTTCTACGAGCAGTACTTC
TRBV10-3	TRBD2	15	TRBJ2-3	few	CAISSGGAYQDTQYF	TGTGCCATCAGTAGCGGGGGGGCCTATCAAGATACGCAGTATTTT
TRBV20-1	-	10	TRBJ1-2	many	CSLDSYGYTF	TGCTCTCTGGACAGCTATGGCTACACCTTC
TRBV9	TRBD2	15	TRBJ2-5	-	CASSQGLAGLETQYF	TGTGCCAGCAGCCAGGGACTAGCGGGATTGGAGACCCAGTACTTC
TRBV7-2	-	15	TRBJ1-2	-	CASSFTGTGSYGYTF	TGTGCCAGCAGCTTTACCGGGACCGGGTCCTATGGCTACACCTTC
TRBV12-3/TRBV12-4	-	17	TRBJ1-1	many	CASSFPQGQPFNTEAFF	TGTGCCAGCAGTTTCCCCCAGGGGCAACCATTTAACACTGAAGCTTTCTTT
TRBV7-6	-	15	TRBJ2-1	many	CASSFGGGPYNEQFF	TGTGCCAGCAGCTTTGGGGGGGGCCCCTACAATGAGCAGTTCTTC
TRBV29-1	-	13	TRBJ2-7	-	CSVLPGDSYEQYF	TGCAGCGTTCTTCCAGGAGACTCCTACGAGCAGTACTTC
TRBV28	-	13	TRBJ2-5	-	CASSWLAVETQYF	TGTGCCAGCAGTTGGCTAGCAGTAGAGACCCAGTACTTC
TRBV6-2/TRBV6-3	TRBD1	15	TRBJ1-5	few	CASSYNRGFNQPQHF	TGTGCCAGCAGTTACAACAGGGGGTTCAATCAGCCCCAGCATTTT
TRBV4-3	-	14	TRBJ2-2	once	CASSQEAGTGELFF	TGCGCCAGCAGCCAAGAGGCAGGGACCGGGGAGCTGTTTTTT
TRBV2	-	14	TRBJ2-7	few	CASRQAGGNDEQYF	TGTGCCAGCAGACAAGCAGGGGGGAACGACGAGCAGTACTTC
TRBV7-9	TRBD2	16	TRBJ2-3	few	CASSAQAGVLGDTQYF	TGTGCCAGCAGCGCCCAAGCGGGGGTCCTGGGGGATACGCAGTATTTT
TRBV6-2/TRBV6-3	-	16	TRBJ2-3	once	CASSSGLQRSLDTQYF	TGTGCCAGCAGCTCGGGACTCCAGAGGAGTTTAGATACGCAGTATTTT
TRBV7-2	-	14	TRBJ2-5	few	CASSPKGPEETQYF	TGTGCCAGCAGCCCAAAAGGCCCTGAAGAGACCCAGTACTTC
TRBV6-5	TRBD1	12	TRBJ2-1	-	CARKTGSNEQFF	TGTGCCAGGAAGACAGGGAGTAATGAGCAGTTCTTC
TRBV12-3/TRBV12-4	-	13	TRBJ2-3	few	CASGRGAWDTQYF	TGTGCCAGCGGTCGGGGGGCCTGGGATACGCAGTATTTT
TRBV6-1	-	15	TRBJ1-3	-	CASSEQGSSGNTIYF	TGTGCCAGCAGTGAACAGGGTTCCTCTGGAAACACCATATATTTT
TRBV7-3	TRBD2	18	TRBJ2-5	-	CASSSNPRGLAGGETQYF	TGTGCCAGCAGCTCAAACCCCAGGGGACTAGCGGGGGGAGAGACCCAGTACTTC
TRBV7-9	-	16	TRBJ2-5	-	CASSLAKLDFPETQYF	TGTGCCAGCAGCTTAGCCAAACTAGACTTCCCAGAGACCCAGTACTTC
TRBV6-2/TRBV6-3	-	16	TRBJ2-7	few	CASSYSKQGYSYEQYF	TGTGCCAGCAGTTACTCGAAACAGGGTTATTCCTACGAGCAGTACTTC
TRBV6-2/TRBV6-3	-	15	TRBJ2-1	-	CASSYLATLGNEQFF	TGTGCCAGCAGTTATCTGGCGACGTTAGGTAATGAGCAGTTCTTC
TRBV9	TRBD2	16	TRBJ2-7	few	CASSVGGTSGYYEQYF	TGTGCCAGCAGCGTAGGGGGGACTAGCGGGTATTACGAGCAGTACTTC
TRBV6-5	-	14	TRBJ2-2	few	CASSYGPSVGELFF	TGTGCCAGCAGTTACGGACCTAGTGTCGGGGAGCTGTTTTTT
TRBV4-2	TRBD1	15	TRBJ2-5	-	CASSQTDRSQETQYF	TGTGCCAGCAGCCAGACGGACAGGAGCCAAGAGACCCAGTACTTC
TRBV11-2	-	13	TRBJ2-7	-	CASSPLTRPGQYF	TGTGCCAGCAGCCCCCTAACGAGACCCGGGCAGTACTTC
TRBV6-1	TRBD1	15	TRBJ2-2	few	CASTRRGHRTGELFF	TGTGCCAGCACGAGAAGGGGGCACCGTACCGGGGAGCTGTTTTTT
TRBV2	TRBD2	18	TRBJ2-3	few	CASSESSGLARSTDTQYF	TGTGCCAGCAGTGAAAGTTCTGGACTAGCGAGGAGCACAGATACGCAGTATTTT
TRBV29-1	TRBD2	13	TRBJ2-1	many	CSVGPGPGGEQFF	TGCAGCGTTGGTCCAGGGCCGGGGGGTGAGCAGTTCTTC
TRBV18	TRBD1	13	TRBJ2-7	-	CASSPLGQGEQYF	TGTGCCAGCTCACCACTAGGACAGGGGGAGCAGTACTTC
TRBV7-9	TRBD1	14	TRBJ2-7	many	CASSLQQGSYEQYF	TGTGCCAGCAGCTTACAACAGGGGAGTTACGAGCAGTACTTC
TRBV5-1	-	14	TRBJ1-6	few	CASKRDGYNSPLHF	TGCGCCAGCAAACGGGACGGCTATAATTCACCCCTCCACTTT
TRBV3-1	-	13	TRBJ1-1	few	CASQATGESEAFF	TGTGCCAGCCAAGCCACGGGGGAGTCTGAAGCTTTCTTT
TRBV9	-	16	TRBJ2-5	-	CASSVGFGSRKETQYF	TGTGCCAGCAGCGTAGGATTTGGGTCGCGTAAAGAGACCCAGTACTTC
TRBV20-1	TRBD2	15	TRBJ2-3	few	CSAQTSSGITDTQYF	TGCAGTGCCCAGACCTCTAGCGGGATCACAGATACGCAGTATTTT
TRBV5-6	TRBD1	17	TRBJ2-5	-	CASSIPGQGAPRETQYF	TGTGCCAGCAGCATCCCCGGACAGGGGGCGCCCCGGGAGACCCAGTACTTC
TRBV29-1	-	13	TRBJ1-1	few	CSVRPRVGTEAFF	TGCAGCGTTCGACCTCGGGTGGGCACTGAAGCTTTCTTT
TRBV10-1	-	13	TRBJ2-4	-	CASSEGPWNIQYF	TGCGCCAGCAGTGAGGGGCCCTGGAACATTCAGTACTTC
TRBV11-2	-	12	TRBJ2-3	many	CASSPRPDTQYF	TGTGCCAGCAGCCCTAGGCCAGATACGCAGTATTTT